A selection of T cell receptor beta chains follows, all from one sample in a study of shared clonotypes between healthy human individuals. Clones were read by immunoSEQ multiplex PCR, and TCRdb kept only the in-frame ones, dropping some. This sample has a few million clones, with around 94% found just once. Sequenced: naive CD4+ T cells sorted from blood. Every receptor here comes from a man between 18 and 35 years old in good health. Each CDR3 is given with its conserved first and last residue. Fields, in order: V gene, J gene, D gene, clone size, CDR3 DNA, CDR3 protein. The D gene is left open where the match is weak. Rows may omit the clone size; those that give it use once, few, many or a size class.

>TRBV2|TRBJ1-4|.|.
TGTGCCAGCAGTCGAACCGGGGGTCTCGGGACCGTTAATGAAAAACTGTTTTTT
CASSRTGGLGTVNEKLFF
>TRBV5-1|TRBJ2-3|.|.
TGCGCCAGCAGCACTGGACAGCCAGATACGCAGTATTTT
CASSTGQPDTQYF
>TRBV29-1|TRBJ2-1|TRBD1|.
TGCAGCGCCTCCTCTTTACCGGGACAGGGACACAATGAGCAGTTCTTC
CSASSLPGQGHNEQFF
>TRBV28|TRBJ1-2|.|.
TGTGCCAGCAGTTTTTCGGGAGCCCCCTATGGCTACACCTTC
CASSFSGAPYGYTF
>TRBV7-2|TRBJ2-7|.|.
TGTGCCAGCAGCTTAGGAGGTGACCCGGAGGAGCAGTACTTC
CASSLGGDPEEQYF
>TRBV6-5|TRBJ1-2|.|once
TGTGCCAGCAGCCCAGGTTCAACTAACTATGGCTACACCTTC
CASSPGSTNYGYTF
>TRBV5-1|TRBJ2-3|TRBD2|.
TGCGCCAGCAGCCAGGGACTAGCGGGGGGGCGAGATACGCAGTATTTT
CASSQGLAGGRDTQYF
>TRBV5-1|TRBJ1-1|.|.
TGCGCCAGCAGCTTGTTTCCGCAGGGCGACACTGAAGCTTTCTTT
CASSLFPQGDTEAFF
>TRBV10-3|TRBJ2-1|TRBD2|.
TGTGCCATCAGTGGGACTAGCGGGTTCTACAATGAGCAGTTCTTC
CAISGTSGFYNEQFF
>TRBV19|TRBJ1-1|TRBD1|.
TGTGCCAGTAGTAAAGACAGGGTCGACGCTTTCTTT
CASSKDRVDAFF
>TRBV6-5|TRBJ2-7|.|.
TGTGCCAGCAGCGTCTCCGGGACACTGATCTACGAGCAGTACTTC
CASSVSGTLIYEQYF
>TRBV6-5|TRBJ1-3|.|.
TGTGCCAGCAGTTACGACTGGACGGTTGGAAACACCATATATTTT
CASSYDWTVGNTIYF
>TRBV4-3|TRBJ1-2|.|.
TGCGCCAGCAGCCAAGGGGAAGCTACGTCCTATGGCTACACCTTC
CASSQGEATSYGYTF
>TRBV29-1|TRBJ1-1|.|once
TGCAGCGTTGTTTGGGGCAGTGGCACTGAAGCTTTCTTT
CSVVWGSGTEAFF
>TRBV6-6|TRBJ1-1|.|.
TGTGCCAGTTCGACCCAAACCATCCCTGAAGCTTTCTTT
CASSTQTIPEAFF
>TRBV5-1|TRBJ2-5|.|.
TGCGCCAGCAGCTCCGGCGGACTTGGGGAGACCCAGTACTTC
CASSSGGLGETQYF
>TRBV7-9|TRBJ2-3|TRBD1|.
TGTGCCAGCAGCCAGGGACAGAAGACTAGCACAGATACGCAGTATTTT
CASSQGQKTSTDTQYF
>TRBV5-8|TRBJ1-1|TRBD1|.
TGTGCCAGCAGCCCGGACAGGGGTGAGGATGAAGCTTTCTTT
CASSPDRGEDEAFF
>TRBV6-5|TRBJ1-1|.|.
TGTGCCAGCAGTTACGATGGGGGCACTGAAGCTTTCTTT
CASSYDGGTEAFF
>TRBV28|TRBJ2-4|.|.
TGTGCCAGCAACTCCCTGATTTTAGCCAAAAACATTCAGTACTTC
CASNSLILAKNIQYF
>TRBV6-1|TRBJ1-5|.|.
TGTGCCAGCAGCGCAGTCAATCAGCCCCAGCATTTT
CASSAVNQPQHF
>TRBV5-1|TRBJ2-1|.|.
TGCGCCAGCAGCTTGGTTCTCGGGTCCTACAATGAGCAGTTCTTC
CASSLVLGSYNEQFF
>TRBV5-4|TRBJ2-1|.|.
TGTGCCAGCTCAAGGGGGGAACGAGCGTACAATGAGCAGTTCTTC
CASSRGERAYNEQFF
>TRBV7-9|TRBJ2-1|TRBD2|.
TGTGCCAGCAGCAGAGCGGGGAGCTACAATGAGCAGTTCTTC
CASSRAGSYNEQFF
>TRBV27|TRBJ1-4|.|.
TGTGCCAGCAGCTACAGATGGGATGAAAAACTGTTTTTT
CASSYRWDEKLFF
>TRBV28|TRBJ2-4|.|.
TGTGCCAGCAAGGGTCGGGTTGCCAAAAACATTCAGTACTTC
CASKGRVAKNIQYF
>TRBV5-1|TRBJ2-3|.|.
TGCGCCAGCAGCTTAGGAGTAGCAGATACGCAGTATTTT
CASSLGVADTQYF
>TRBV28|TRBJ1-2|.|.
TGTGCCAGCAGACTAGGGGGTAGGTCCGTAAACTATGGCTACACCTTC
CASRLGGRSVNYGYTF
>TRBV9|TRBJ2-3|.|.
TGTGCCAGCAGCGTAGAGGGCAGCACAGATACGCAGTATTTT
CASSVEGSTDTQYF
>TRBV5-1|TRBJ2-3|.|.
TGCGCCAGCATGAAAGCGGACTACACAGATACGCAGTATTTT
CASMKADYTDTQYF
>TRBV10-1|TRBJ2-7|TRBD1|.
TGCGCCAGCAGCCCTCAGGGGGCCTACGAGCAGTACTTC
CASSPQGAYEQYF
>TRBV11-2|TRBJ2-5|.|.
TGTGCCAGCAGCTTAGATCGGTTGTGGGGTAGTAAAGAGACCCAGTACTTC
CASSLDRLWGSKETQYF
>TRBV2|TRBJ2-3|TRBD2|.
TGTGCCAGCAGTCTACTAGCGGGGGGCACAGATACGCAGTATTTT
CASSLLAGGTDTQYF
>TRBV6-6|TRBJ2-7|.|.
TGTGCCAGCAGTAAACAGCCTATTAGCTCCTACGAGCAGTACTTC
CASSKQPISSYEQYF
>TRBV9|TRBJ2-3|TRBD2|.
TGTGCCAGCAGCGTAGAGTTTGTAGCGGGGGGAATGAATACGCAGTATTTT
CASSVEFVAGGMNTQYF
>TRBV18|TRBJ1-3|.|.
TGTGCCAGCTCACCACCGTCCGGGAGCACTGGAAACACCATATATTTT
CASSPPSGSTGNTIYF
>TRBV5-4|TRBJ1-1|TRBD1|.
TGTGCCAGCAGCTCCCCTGACAGGGCGTTCACTGAAGCTTTCTTT
CASSSPDRAFTEAFF
>TRBV21-1|TRBJ2-3|.|.
TGTGCCAGCAGTATGGACAGTGCCGGCACAGATACGCAGTATTTT
CASSMDSAGTDTQYF
>TRBV6-5|TRBJ1-1|TRBD1|.
TGTGCCAGCAGAAGGACCGGGACAGTTACTGAAGCTTTCTTT
CASRRTGTVTEAFF
>TRBV25-1|TRBJ1-4|.|.
TGTGCCAGCGGGGGGGGACCGGCTAATGAAAAACTGTTTTTT
CASGGGPANEKLFF
>TRBV6-5|TRBJ2-3|.|.
TGTGCCAGCAGTACACGGACATATAGCACAGATACGCAGTATTTT
CASSTRTYSTDTQYF
>TRBV30|TRBJ1-1|.|.
TGTGCCTGCATAGATTTCCCGAGGAACACTGAAGCTTTCTTT
CACIDFPRNTEAFF
>TRBV21-1|TRBJ2-3|.|.
TGTGCCAGCAATGAGACGGGATCGTTGGATACGCAGTATTTT
CASNETGSLDTQYF
>TRBV12-5|TRBJ2-5|TRBD2|.
TGTGCTAGTGGTTTAGGACTAGCGGGAGGGCTTGAGACCCAGTACTTC
CASGLGLAGGLETQYF
>TRBV6-5|TRBJ1-1|.|few
TGTGCCAGCAGTTACTCTGGGGGCTCAAACACTGAAGCTTTCTTT
CASSYSGGSNTEAFF
>TRBV28|TRBJ1-5|.|.
TGTGCCAGCAGTTTAACGGGTCAGCCCCAGCATTTT
CASSLTGQPQHF
>TRBV4-1|TRBJ2-1|TRBD2|.
TGCGCCAGCAGCCAAGTGGGGTTGGGACTAACTAAGTACAATGAGCAGTTCTTC
CASSQVGLGLTKYNEQFF
>TRBV7-6|TRBJ1-1|.|.
TGTGCCAGCAGCTTAGTGGGGGAGGTGAACACTGAAGCTTTCTTT
CASSLVGEVNTEAFF
>TRBV5-1|TRBJ2-7|.|.
TGCGCCAGCAGCGTGCCCCGGGACCTCGCCTACGAGCAGTACTTC
CASSVPRDLAYEQYF
>TRBV6-1|TRBJ1-2|.|few
TGTGCCAGCTTTTTGGCAGGGGCTTATGGCTACACCTTC
CASFLAGAYGYTF
>TRBV5-1|TRBJ2-7|TRBD2|.
TGCGCCAGCAGCTTGGTCGGGGGGAAGGACTACGAGCAGTACTTC
CASSLVGGKDYEQYF
>TRBV19|TRBJ2-5|.|.
TGTGCCAGTAGTGCAAGACAGGGCCCGCCCGGAGGGGCCCAGTACTTC
CASSARQGPPGGAQYF
>TRBV18|TRBJ1-1|.|once
TGTGCCAGCTCACCGCAACAGCCGGGAAACACTGAAGCTTTCTTT
CASSPQQPGNTEAFF
>TRBV18|TRBJ2-1|TRBD2|.
TGTGCCAGCTCACCACTCCGGGGGGAGAATGAGCAGTTCTTC
CASSPLRGENEQFF
>TRBV21-1|TRBJ2-7|.|.
TGTGCCAGCAGCAATAAAGGGAGAACCTACGAGCAGTACTTC
CASSNKGRTYEQYF
>TRBV6-6|TRBJ1-2|.|.
TGTGCCAGCAGTTACTTTACAGTGGTGATCCAGGGCTACACCTTC
CASSYFTVVIQGYTF
>TRBV11-2|TRBJ1-6|.|.
TGTGCCAGCAGCCTCATGGACATTGGGTCACCCCTCCACTTT
CASSLMDIGSPLHF
>TRBV4-2|TRBJ2-3|TRBD2|.
TGTGCCAGCAGCCCTTTAGCGGGGGGCACAGATACGCAGTATTTT
CASSPLAGGTDTQYF
>TRBV28|TRBJ2-4|TRBD2|.
TGTGCCAGCAGTTTCCAGCGGGGGGGCCTGCTGCCCAAAAACATTCAGTACTTC
CASSFQRGGLLPKNIQYF